Following are 15 T cell receptor beta chains from one sample sequenced in a study of radiotherapy plus CTLA-4 blockade in lung cancer. Only in-frame clones appear in the TCRdb table, and some are missing; sequencing was by immunoSEQ multiplex PCR. The sample carries 70,000 to 85,000 clones, approximately 73% recorded once. The material was peripheral blood, obtained from a patient treated with radiotherapy plus ipilimumab. The origin of the receptors is a human donor with non-small cell lung cancer whose response to radiotherapy plus ipilimumab could not be evaluated.

V is TRBV27 and J is TRBJ1-1, with D tentatively TRBD1 (6 bases). The V gene's germline CDR1 is MNHEY and CDR2 SMNVEV (reference sequence). CDR3 length: 16 amino acids. V lost 11 bases and J lost 3, with 25 bases in between. The CDR3 sequence is CAPGGGALNNYTEAFF. CDR3 bases: TGTGCCCCAGGAGGGGGGGCGCTGAACAATTACACTGAAGCTTTCTTT.

This clone was seen a few times. The chain combines TRBV27 with TRBJ1-5; the D gene is possibly TRBD1 (5 bases). The CDR3 is 15 amino acids. Germline V gives CDR1 MNHEY, CDR2 SMNVEV (reference sequence). Trimming removed 7 bases at V and 2 bases at J, with 15 bases between. This CDR3 reads CASTGEDGGNQPQHF. DNA of the CDR3: TGTGCCAGCACGGGGGAGGACGGTGGCAATCAGCCCCAGCATTTT.

The chain couples TRBV7-8 to TRBJ2-5, with a weak D call TRBD1 (5 bases). The CDR3 has 12 residues. CDR1 and CDR2 from the germline V gene are SGHVS and FQNEAQ. Trimming shortened V by 5 bases and J by 4 bases, and 8 bases separated the two germline ends. The CDR3, as DNA: TGTGCCAGCAGCGCCACAGGAGAGACCCAGTACTTC. This sequence encodes CASSATGETQYF.

V and J are TRBV20-1 and TRBJ2-7; D remains ambiguous. Looked up from germline, CDR1 is DFQATT and CDR2 is SNEGSKA (reference sequence). V was pared by 7 bases and J by 5 bases, with 12 bases between. The CDR3 sequence is 11 residues long. CDR3 sequence reads: CSVKLRNEQYF. In DNA form, the CDR3 reads TGCAGTGTCAAGCTCAGGAACGAGCAGTACTTC.

This clone was detected only a few times. The chain recombines TRBV7-3 with TRBJ2-1; 10 positions agree with TRBD2. The J segment lost 4 bases and the V segment lost 5 bases, leaving 5 bases of the junction unmatched. Germline V gene lookup returns CDR1 SGHTA and CDR2 FQGTGA. This CDR3 region has 15 residues. CDR3 DNA: TGTGCCAGCAGCGGTCTAGCGGGAGCATACAATGAGCAGTTCTTC. It yields the protein CASSGLAGAYNEQFF.

This chain connects TRBV6-6 to TRBJ1-5; D uncertain. CDR1 and CDR2 (germline): MNHNY, SVGAGI (reference sequence). Trimming removed 2 bases at V and 7 bases at J, with 18 bases between. This CDR3 has 16 amino acids. CDR3 in DNA: TGTGCCAGCAGTTACCTCCTCGGGGTTACGGAACAGCCCCAGCATTTT. Translating gives CASSYLLGVTEQPQHF.

The chain couples TRBV5-4 to TRBJ1-4; D may be TRBD1 (5 bases). The CDR3 totals 15 residues. V lost 4 bases, J lost 5 bases, and 15 bases lay in between. CDR1 is SGHNT and CDR2 is YYREEE in the germline V gene (reference sequence). This CDR3 is CASSTDQGYNEKLFF. The CDR3, as DNA: TGTGCCAGCAGCACGGACCAGGGTTACAATGAAAAACTGTTTTTT.

The chain carries TRBV6-5 and TRBJ2-5; D possibly corresponds to TRBD2 (5 bases). Trimming stripped 6 bases from V and 5 bases from J, with 13 bases between. Germline loops: CDR1 MNHEY, CDR2 SVGAGI. CDR3 length equals 13 residues. The CDR3, as DNA: TGTGCCAGCAGCCCCCGGCCGGGGGAGACCCAGTACTTC. Protein product: CASSPRPGETQYF.

The J gene is TRBJ1-1, the V gene TRBV7-6, with TRBD1 as a possible D gene (6 bases). This CDR3 has 14 residues. Per germline, CDR1 SGHVS and CDR2 FNYEAQ. Trimming left V 3 bases short and J 0 bases short, with 8 bases between. The CDR3 reads CASSLDSVNTEAFF. CDR3 nucleotides: TGTGCCAGCAGCTTGGACAGCGTGAACACTGAAGCTTTCTTT.

The rearrangement links TRBV6-6 to TRBJ1-2; 9 bases match TRBD1. This CDR3 is built from 14 residues. Trimming took 4 bases from V and 8 from J; bases not matched to a gene: 8. Germline V gene sequence: CDR1 MNHNY, CDR2 SVGAGI (reference sequence). CDR3 sequence reads: CASSSEDRGGGYTF. The CDR3 DNA is TGTGCCAGCAGTTCCGAGGACAGGGGCGGGGGCTACACCTTC.

This clone was seen only a few times. This sequence joins TRBV5-1 and TRBJ2-1; possibly TRBD1 for D (8 bases). Germline V gene sequence: CDR1 SGHRS, CDR2 YFSETQ. This CDR3 is built from 15 residues. V was cut by 0 bases and J by 9 bases, with 16 bases left in between. The CDR3 loop reads CASSLDKQGGSEQFF. CDR3 coding DNA: TGCGCCAGCAGCTTGGATAAACAGGGGGGGAGTGAGCAGTTCTTC.

This chain uses TRBV11-3 with TRBJ2-1; 10 bases align to TRBD2. CDR3 size: 14 residues. Germline lookup yields CDR1 SGHNT and CDR2 YENEEA. V lost 2 bases, J lost 9 bases, and 4 bases stayed unmatched. CDR3 DNA sequence: TGTGCCAGCAGCTTAAAGCGGGAGGGACTTGAGCAGTTCTTC. Translation: CASSLKREGLEQFF. Together with reference TRBV11-3 and TRBJ2-1, the CDR3 gives the full variable domain: EAGVVQSPRYKIIEKKQPVAFWCNPISGHNTLYWYLQNLGQGPELLIRYENEEAVDDSQLPKDRFSAERLKGVDSTLKIQPAELGDSAVYLCASSLKREGLEQFFGPGTRLTVL.

The CDR3 spells CASGSDRGTKNIQYF. CDR3 nucleotide sequence: TGTGCTAGTGGTTCGGACAGGGGAACCAAAAACATTCAGTACTTC. The chain has TRBV12-5 and TRBJ2-4, with 9 bases that match TRBD1. This CDR3 is built from 15 residues. Germline V gene data show CDR1 as LGHNT and CDR2 as FRNRAP. Unmatched junction bases numbered 3, after V lost 4 bases and J lost 2 bases. Together with reference TRBV12-5 and TRBJ2-4, the CDR3 gives the full variable domain: DARVTQTPRHKVTEMGQEVTMRCQPILGHNTVFWYRQTMMQGLELLAYFRNRAPLDDSGMPKDRFSAEMPDATLATLKIQPSEPRDSAVYFCASGSDRGTKNIQYFGAGTRLSVL.

This chain uses TRBV30 with TRBJ2-1; 12 bases line up with TRBD2. The CDR3 has 16 amino acids. Germline V gene data show CDR1 as GTSNPN and CDR2 as SVGIG (reference sequence). The V gene end was trimmed by 3 bases and the J gene end by 5 bases; junction bases not matched to a gene: 8. The DNA of the CDR3 is TGTGCCTGGAGCCCACTAGCGGGGGGCCGCAACAATGAGCAGTTCTTC. Protein product: CAWSPLAGGRNNEQFF.

Here the CDR3 reads CASSLLGEDTEAFF. CDR3 nucleotide sequence: TGTGCCAGCAGTTTATTGGGGGAGGACACTGAAGCTTTCTTT. This chain joins TRBV28 and TRBJ1-1; maybe TRBD1 (5 bases). Per germline, CDR1 MDHEN and CDR2 SYDVKM. V lost 1 base and J 3 bases, leaving 9 bases between the germline ends. This CDR3 spans 14 amino acids.